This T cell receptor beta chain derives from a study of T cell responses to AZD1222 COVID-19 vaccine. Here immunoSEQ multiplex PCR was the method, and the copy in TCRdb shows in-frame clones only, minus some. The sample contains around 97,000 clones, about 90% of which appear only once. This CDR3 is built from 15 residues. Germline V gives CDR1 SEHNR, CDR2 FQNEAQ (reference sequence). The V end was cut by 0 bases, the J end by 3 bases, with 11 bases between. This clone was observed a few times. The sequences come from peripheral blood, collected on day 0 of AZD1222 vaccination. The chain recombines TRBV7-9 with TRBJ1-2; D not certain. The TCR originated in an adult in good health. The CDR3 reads CASSLASGPYYGYTF. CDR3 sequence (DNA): TGTGCCAGCAGCTTAGCCTCTGGCCCTTACTATGGCTACACCTTC.